This is a list of T cell receptor beta chains from one sample in a study of early T cells in non-severe SARS-CoV-2 infection. TCRdb ran MiXCR on the 5' RACE reads and lists one entry per CDR3 protein. This repertoire shows about 28,000 distinct CDR3 sequences, 4.6% found once; its top ten account for approximately 5.3%. The sequenced sample was whole blood, obtained at baseline. These receptors all stem from an adult who was a healthcare worker with PCR-confirmed SARS-CoV-2 infection or an uninfected control (not recorded which). Each CDR3 is given with its conserved first and last residue. D genes are given only for firm matches. Clone sizes are given selectively: once, few, many, or a class where the clone is expanded.

v_gene: TRBV4-3
len: 15
abundance: many
d_gene: NA
j_gene: TRBJ1-2
CDR3nt: TGCGCCAGCAGCCAAACGCTTACGGGCAACTATGGCTACACCTTC
CDR3aa: CASSQTLTGNYGYTF

v_gene: TRBV20-1
len: 13
abundance: many
d_gene: NA
j_gene: TRBJ2-5
CDR3nt: TGCAGTGCCCCTCTTCCTAGATCTAGACCCCAGTACTTC
CDR3aa: CSAPLPRSRPQYF

v_gene: TRBV7-7
len: 13
abundance: NA
d_gene: NA
j_gene: TRBJ2-3
CDR3nt: TGTGCCAGCAGCTTGGAAAAAACAGATACGCAGTATTTT
CDR3aa: CASSLEKTDTQYF

v_gene: TRBV5-4
len: 16
abundance: many
d_gene: TRBD2
j_gene: TRBJ2-3
CDR3nt: TGTGCCAGCAGCCGCGGGACTAGCGGCAACACAGATACGCAGTATTTT
CDR3aa: CASSRGTSGNTDTQYF

v_gene: TRBV6-5
len: 11
abundance: many
d_gene: NA
j_gene: TRBJ1-2
CDR3nt: TGTGCCAGCGAGGGCAACTATGGCTACACCTTC
CDR3aa: CASEGNYGYTF

v_gene: TRBV5-6
len: 13
abundance: many
d_gene: NA
j_gene: TRBJ1-5
CDR3nt: TGTGCCAGCAGCTCTTACAGCAATCAGCCCCAGCATTTT
CDR3aa: CASSSYSNQPQHF

v_gene: TRBV7-3
len: 15
abundance: few
d_gene: NA
j_gene: TRBJ2-3
CDR3nt: TGTGCCAGCAGCCCCTCCGGATCCCGGGGAGATACGCAGTATTTT
CDR3aa: CASSPSGSRGDTQYF

v_gene: TRBV5-6
len: 14
abundance: many
d_gene: TRBD1
j_gene: TRBJ2-2
CDR3nt: TGTGCCAGCAGCTTTGGGACAGGGACCGGGGAGCTGTTTTTT
CDR3aa: CASSFGTGTGELFF

v_gene: TRBV3-1
len: 14
abundance: NA
d_gene: NA
j_gene: TRBJ2-1
CDR3nt: TGTGCCAGCAGCTTCTTGACGGGCTACAATGAGCAGTTCTTC
CDR3aa: CASSFLTGYNEQFF

v_gene: TRBV14
len: 14
abundance: many
d_gene: NA
j_gene: TRBJ1-6
CDR3nt: TGTGCCAGCAGCCAAGGTGGACGGAATTCACCCCTCCACTTT
CDR3aa: CASSQGGRNSPLHF

v_gene: TRBV7-9
len: 15
abundance: few
d_gene: TRBD1
j_gene: TRBJ2-1
CDR3nt: TGTGCCAGCAGCTCCCGGGGGACAGGGGTTAATGAGCAGTTCTTC
CDR3aa: CASSSRGTGVNEQFF